Detailed here is one TCR beta chain. This clonotype turned up a few times. Its binding antigen is unknown. Per-base qualities were not stored, and no clone one base away is much larger. The donors were some 39 Caucasian individuals from Russia, aged about 6 to 95 years, who were systemically healthy. Each donor gave roughly 9 milliliters of peripheral blood, drawn into EDTA-treated Vacutainer tubes. Ficoll-Paque density-gradient centrifugation was used to isolate PBMCs, with at least 6.5 million obtained per sample. Trizol reagent was used to extract total RNA from PBMCs, with at least 6 micrograms per sample. The percentages of naive CD45RAhigh/CD27high T cells were determined by flow cytometry on a PBMC aliquot from every donor. CDR1 and CDR2, looked up from the germline V gene, are SGHTA and FQGNSA. The CDR3 spans 13 residues, from the cysteine through the phenylalanine. Of all the DNA, just the CDR3 is kept, 39 bases in frame from base 1. The V end loses 5 bases and the J end loses 3 bases, and a stretch of 10 bases separates them.

Receptor amplification or capture employed 5' RACE. Sequencing was carried out with an Illumina HiSeq 2500. A second PCR of roughly 7 to 12 cycles was run with a J-beta primer mix and a sample-barcoded 5' primer. A template-switch 5' adaptor carrying 12 random nucleotides introduced a unique molecular identifier onto each TCR beta cDNA molecule. Each sample yielded at least 2.5 million CDR3-containing paired-end reads. The Mint cDNA synthesis kit, primed by a TRBC-specific oligonucleotide, was used to synthesize first-strand cDNA from all RNA. Following uracil-DNA glycosylase treatment, a first 18-cycle PCR with universal primers M1SS and BC2_uni_R was performed on all cDNA. The authors' pipeline ran thus. For normalization, 1 million high-quality reads were randomly selected from each sample, with every read carrying a distinct molecular identifier. Instead of being binned into consensus sequences, reads with shared molecular identifiers were discarded. CDR3 identification, clonotype clustering and error correction used MiTCR with a Q25 quality threshold and the strictest error-elimination algorithm. A nonparametric unseen species model using Euler transformation provided a lower-bound estimate of total TCR beta diversity. Starting from the raw public reads, TCRdb applied fastp trimming at Q25, assembled clones with MiXCR and retained in-frame beta chains. Rows matching on CDR3 protein sequence are summarized as one entry with the most common DNA and genes. The V and J calls come from TCRdb's annotation, not from the publication. The sample profile shows some 710,000 distinct CDR3 sequences; about 47% of them were found once. The ten largest clones represent 18% of the sample.

This sample is part of a study of blood T cells in healthy people across ages (dated by TCRdb to the mid-2010s). Notes on the research overall: In model experiments, template switching captured roughly one uniquely barcoded TCR beta cDNA molecule for every two T cells. Using deep sequencing normalized with unique cDNA molecular identifiers, the study measured how TCR beta repertoire diversity changes with age. Four age groups were formed from the donors: young (average 16 years), middle-aged (approximately 39), aged (around 62) and long-lived (82). To avoid experimental bias, donors of different ages were randomly spread across the sequencing lanes. For two donors (one aged 18 to 30 and one aged 80 or older), the study analyzed two additional independent replicas of 1 million unique cDNA reads from the same blood draw. The paper's findings and limits, for the study overall: Since profiling was done on bulk unsorted PBMCs, naive and antigen-experienced compartments could not be conclusively compared. Because donor CMV infection status was unknown, age-related changes in expanded clonotypes were potentially confounded. Compared with the aged group, more naive CD4+ T cells, fewer expanded clones and increased TCR diversity were shown by the long-lived group, suggesting age selection. Estimates of total diversity from one million sequenced T cells were regarded as lower bounds and underestimates. As age increased, observed TCR beta diversity per million T cells dropped in a roughly linear way, and a significant reduction was already evident by age 40. The percentage of naive T cells measured by flow cytometry correlated strongly with observed TCR beta diversity.

This receptor was taken from an elderly man in good health. This receptor chain uses TRBV7-2 and TRBJ1-2; TRBD1 is a weak D gene call, 6 bases matching. The source material was blood. The CDR3 region reads CASSPGQYYGYTF. DNA sequence: TGTGCCAGCAGCCCAGGACAGTACTATGGCTACACCTTC.